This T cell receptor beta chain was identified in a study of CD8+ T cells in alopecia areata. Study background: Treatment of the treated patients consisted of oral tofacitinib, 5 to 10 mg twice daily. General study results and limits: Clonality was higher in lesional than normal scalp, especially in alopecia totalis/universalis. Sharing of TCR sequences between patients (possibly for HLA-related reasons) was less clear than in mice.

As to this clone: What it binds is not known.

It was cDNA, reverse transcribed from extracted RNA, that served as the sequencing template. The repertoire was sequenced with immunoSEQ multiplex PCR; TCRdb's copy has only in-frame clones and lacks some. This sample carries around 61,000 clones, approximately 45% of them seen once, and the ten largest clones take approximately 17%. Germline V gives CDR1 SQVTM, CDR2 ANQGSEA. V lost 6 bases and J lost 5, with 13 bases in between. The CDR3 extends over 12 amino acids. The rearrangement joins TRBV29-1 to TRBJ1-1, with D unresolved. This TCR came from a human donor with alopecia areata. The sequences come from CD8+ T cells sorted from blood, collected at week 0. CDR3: CSVRHAATEAFF. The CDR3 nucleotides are TGCAGCGTAAGGCATGCGGCAACTGAAGCTTTCTTT.